The next 13 T cell receptor beta chains were all read from a single sample in a study of graft-versus-host responses after intestinal transplantation. These receptors' targets are unknown. Generated by immunoSEQ multiplex PCR, the TCRdb table keeps only in-frame clones and is missing some. The sample lists about 89,000 clones; more than 90% were seen once. Material: unstimulated CD4+ T cells sorted from spleen or lymph node cells, obtained before intestinal transplant. The receptors come from a human donor who received an intestinal transplant.

The V gene is TRBV11-2, the J gene TRBJ2-2; 9 bases agree with TRBD2. Trimming removed 2 bases from V and 2 bases from J; junction bases left unmatched: 3. There are 16 residues in the CDR3. Germline lookup yields CDR1 SGHAT and CDR2 FQNNGV. The CDR3 protein is CASSLRLADNTGELFF. CDR3 DNA: TGTGCCAGCAGCTTAAGACTAGCGGATAACACCGGGGAGCTGTTTTTT.

This chain joins TRBV28 and TRBJ2-1; 7 bases match TRBD2. CDR1 is MDHEN and CDR2 is SYDVKM in the germline V gene. With 0 bases clipped from V and 8 bases from J, the junction kept 7 bases outside the gene matches. This CDR3 has 15 residues. In nucleotides, the CDR3 is TGTGCCAGCAGTTTATGGTCGGGGGGTAGAGATGAGCAGTTCTTC. It specifies CASSLWSGGRDEQFF. Filled out from reference TRBV28 and TRBJ2-1, the complete variable domain reads DVKVTQSSRYLVKRTGEKVFLECVQDMDHENMFWYRQDPGLGLRLIYFSYDVKMKEKGDIPEGYSVSREKKERFSLILESASTNQTSMYLCASSLWSGGRDEQFFGPGTRLTVL.

The sample holds one count of this clone. CDR3 in amino acids: CASSTLTGYEQYF. DNA of the CDR3: TGTGCCAGTAGTACCTTGACAGGTTACGAGCAGTACTTC. The rearrangement joins TRBV19 to TRBJ2-7, with a possible D match to TRBD1 (6 bases). V dropped 4 bases and J dropped 4 bases, with 11 bases sitting between them. CDR1 is LNHDA, CDR2 SQIVND, per germline (reference sequence). The CDR3 runs 13 residues. The full variable domain, in which reference TRBV19 and TRBJ2-7 provide the parts outside the CDR3, is DGGITQSPKYLFRKEGQNVTLSCEQNLNHDAMYWYRQDPGQGLRLIYYSQIVNDFQKGDIAEGYSVSREKKESFPLTVTSAQKNPTAFYLCASSTLTGYEQYFGPGTRLTVT.

This clone was picked up a small number of times. The V and J genes are TRBV7-2 and TRBJ1-5, with 11 bases identical to TRBD1. The CDR3 extends over 14 amino acids. Germline lookup yields CDR1 SGHTA and CDR2 FQGNSA. The V and J ends lost 5 bases and 8 bases, in that order; junction bases with no gene match: 5. The CDR3 sequence is CASSPRDRGKPQHF. The CDR3 DNA follows: TGTGCCAGCAGCCCCCGGGACAGGGGGAAGCCCCAGCATTTT.

The V and J genes are TRBV5-1 and TRBJ1-5; D is ambiguous. CDR3 length equals 14 residues. V was cut by 2 bases and J by 3 bases, with 9 bases left in between. Germline V gives CDR1 SGHRS, CDR2 YFSETQ. CDR3 protein: CASSLGSSNQPQHF. The DNA of the CDR3 is TGCGCCAGCAGCTTAGGCAGTTCCAATCAGCCCCAGCATTTT.

As concerns this clone: The identical CDR3 is also encoded by other nucleotide sequences in the sample. CDR3 sequence: CASSLAEGGANEKLFF. The DNA of the CDR3 is TGTGCCAGCAGCTTAGCTGAGGGGGGAGCTAATGAAAAACTGTTTTTT. The rearrangement uses TRBV7-9 and TRBJ1-4, with D perhaps TRBD1 (6 bases). The germline CDR1 and CDR2 sequences are SEHNR and FQNEAQ (reference sequence). Trimming left V 0 bases short and J 3 bases short, with 11 bases between. This CDR3 has 16 amino acids.

The chain has TRBV4-2 and TRBJ2-5; 10 bases map to TRBD2. This CDR3 is 18 amino acids long. Trimming removed 2 bases from V and 3 bases from J; junction bases left unmatched: 12. Per germline, CDR1 LGHNA and CDR2 YNFKEQ. This CDR3 is CASSQRTDWTSGEETQYF. The CDR3, as DNA: TGTGCCAGCAGCCAACGAACCGACTGGACTAGCGGAGAAGAGACCCAGTACTTC.

This clone was counted a single time. The V call is TRBV10-3, the J call TRBJ2-2; TRBD1 aligns across 8 bases. This CDR3 spans 15 amino acids. The trim removed 6 bases at V and 1 base at J, leaving 4 bases unmatched. CDR1 is ENHRY and CDR2 is SYGVKD in the germline V gene. CDR3: CAIRLGQENTGELFF. DNA for the CDR3: TGTGCCATCAGATTGGGACAGGAGAACACCGGGGAGCTGTTTTTT.

The rearrangement joins TRBV6-4 to TRBJ2-7; TRBD1 might be the D (6 bases). V lost 7 bases to trimming and J lost 5 bases, with 15 bases between them. From germline, CDR1 is MRHNA and CDR2 SNTAGT. This CDR3 has 13 amino acids. CDR3 protein: CASTGQGIDEQYF. CDR3 DNA: TGTGCCAGCACTGGGCAGGGGATCGACGAGCAGTACTTC.

The J gene is TRBJ2-2, the V gene TRBV9; no clear D gene. The CDR3 loop spans 13 amino acids. Germline assignment: CDR1 SGDLS and CDR2 YYNGEE. Trimming shortened V by 2 bases and J by 3 bases, and 5 bases separated the two germline ends. The DNA for the CDR3 is TGTGCCAGCAGCGTTATCGACACCGGGGAGCTGTTTTTT. It codes for CASSVIDTGELFF.

The J gene is TRBJ2-7, the V gene TRBV4-1; a possible D gene is TRBD1 (6 bases). CDR1 is MGHRA, CDR2 YSYEKL, per germline. This CDR3 is 16 amino acids long. The V end lost 4 bases, the J end lost 0 bases, and 16 bases lay between the germline ends. As DNA, the CDR3 is TGCGCCAGCAGCCGACAGGAAGCTTTGTACTCCTACGAGCAGTACTTC. The encoded protein is CASSRQEALYSYEQYF.

The chain has TRBV6-5 and TRBJ1-2; 10 nucleotides agree with TRBD1. The CDR3 consists of 14 residues. Germline V gives CDR1 MNHEY, CDR2 SVGAGI. V gave up 6 bases and J gave up 1 base; unmatched junction bases: 2. In DNA form, the CDR3 reads TGTGCCAGCAGCGGGACAGGGGTTAACTATGGCTACACCTTC. This sequence encodes CASSGTGVNYGYTF.

The rearrangement links TRBV30 to TRBJ1-1, with a weak D call TRBD1 (6 bases). The CDR3 is 13 residues long. Trimming took off 3 bases at V and 0 bases at J, with 8 bases between the two ends. Looked up from germline, CDR1 is GTSNPN and CDR2 is SVGIG (reference sequence). The CDR3 coding sequence is TGTGCCTGGAGCACAGGGATGAACACTGAAGCTTTCTTT. Amino acids: CAWSTGMNTEAFF.